A single sample gave rise to the 27 T cell receptor beta chains below, sequenced in a study of blood T cell repertoires in COVID-19. Using immunoSEQ multiplex PCR, the repertoire was profiled, and TCRdb retains in-frame clones only, with some absent. The data show 470,000 or so clones, around 89% seen once. The sequenced sample was peripheral blood. These TCRs come from a woman aged 30 to 39 with acute or convalescent COVID-19.

The genes are TRBV20-1 and TRBJ1-2; D unresolved. The CDR3 is 10 residues long. The V end lost 7 bases, the J end lost 6 bases, and 9 bases lay between the germline ends. CDR1 is DFQATT, CDR2 SNEGSKA, per germline (reference sequence). The CDR3, as DNA: TGCAGTGTAGCCCAAGATGGCTACACCTTC. Its translation: CSVAQDGYTF.

The rearrangement links TRBV5-6 to TRBJ2-2; D is uncertain. V dropped 0 bases and J dropped 7 bases, with 10 bases sitting between them. The germline CDR1 and CDR2 sequences are SGHDT and YYEEEE. The CDR3 spans 14 residues. The CDR3 nucleotides read TGTGCCAGCAGCTTGGGCGGATCCTTCGGGGAGCTGTTTTTT. Translation gives CASSLGGSFGELFF.

The rearrangement links TRBV5-1 to TRBJ2-3; 9 positions match TRBD2. CDR1 and CDR2 (germline): SGHRS, YFSETQ. The junction had 12 bases not matched to a gene; V was cut back by 0 bases and J by 4 bases. The CDR3 covers 18 residues. CDR3 in amino acids: CASSLEDGGGARADTQYF. Written as DNA, the CDR3 is TGCGCCAGCAGCTTGGAGGACGGCGGGGGGGCACGGGCAGATACGCAGTATTTT. Looking up the rest from reference TRBV5-1 and TRBJ2-3 gives the full variable domain: KAGVTQTPRYLIKTRGQQVTLSCSPISGHRSVSWYQQTPGQGLQFLFEYFSETQRNKGNFPGRFSGRQFSNSRSEMNVSTLELGDSALYLCASSLEDGGGARADTQYFGPGTRLTVL.

In its sample, this clone was seen once. The J gene is TRBJ2-7, the V gene TRBV2, with D tentatively TRBD1 (5 bases). In germline, CDR1 is SNHLY, CDR2 FYNNEI. Deletions cut 6 bases from V and 9 bases from J, with 15 bases between. The CDR3 is 12 amino acids. The CDR3 sequence: CASRIRVEGQYF. The CDR3, as DNA: TGTGCCAGCAGGATCAGGGTAGAAGGGCAGTACTTC.

The V call is TRBV30, the J call TRBJ1-5; no clear D gene. Looked up from germline, CDR1 is GTSNPN and CDR2 is SVGIG (reference sequence). The CDR3 covers 13 residues. Trimming took 1 base from V and 1 from J, leaving 5 bases between them. CDR3 in amino acids: CAWSGESNQPQHF. As DNA, the CDR3 is TGTGCCTGGAGTGGAGAGAGCAATCAGCCCCAGCATTTT.

The chain carries TRBV6-2 or TRBV6-3 and TRBJ1-5; D unresolved. V gave up 2 bases and J gave up 3 bases, with 11 bases separating them. This CDR3 contains 15 residues. Looked up from germline, CDR1 is MNHEY and CDR2 is SVGEGT. Here the CDR3 reads CASSYEGKNNQPQHF. In DNA, the CDR3 is TGTGCCAGCAGTTACGAGGGTAAGAACAATCAGCCCCAGCATTTT.

This chain joins TRBV9 and TRBJ1-2, with 10 nucleotides matching TRBD1. The trim removed 5 bases at V and 6 bases at J, leaving 1 base unmatched. Looked up from germline, CDR1 is SGDLS and CDR2 is YYNGEE. The CDR3 extends over 12 amino acids. The CDR3 here is CASRGTGDGYTF. The CDR3, as DNA: TGTGCCAGCAGGGGGACAGGGGATGGCTACACCTTC. Drawing the rest from reference TRBV9 and TRBJ1-2, the complete variable domain is DSGVTQTPKHLITATGQRVTLRCSPRSGDLSVYWYQQSLDQGLQFLIQYYNGEERAKGNILERFSAQQFPDLHSELNLSSLELGDSALYFCASRGTGDGYTFGSGTRLTVV.

This sequence joins TRBV19 and TRBJ1-4, with D possibly TRBD1 on 6 matching bases. V was trimmed by 5 bases and J by 1 base, leaving 11 bases between them. Looked up from germline, CDR1 is LNHDA and CDR2 is SQIVND (reference sequence). The CDR3 runs to 15 residues. Here the CDR3 reads CASSSTQGTNEKLFF. CDR3 nucleotide sequence: TGTGCCAGTAGTTCTACACAGGGAACTAATGAAAAACTGTTTTTT.

V usage is TRBV7-6 and J usage is TRBJ2-7; 9 positions match TRBD1. V lost 5 bases, J lost 1 base, and 6 bases stayed unmatched. Germline V lookup: CDR1 SGHVS, CDR2 FNYEAQ. The CDR3 is made up of 15 amino acids. The CDR3: CASSNPGTGSYEQYF. The CDR3 DNA follows: TGTGCCAGCAGCAACCCCGGGACAGGGTCCTACGAGCAGTACTTC.

The chain employs TRBV5-4 and TRBJ2-3; TRBD2 agrees at 8 bases. In germline, CDR1 is SGHNT, CDR2 YYREEE (reference sequence). With 4 bases clipped from V and 3 bases from J, the junction kept 7 bases outside the gene matches. The CDR3 covers 15 residues. The CDR3 here is CASSPGQRGTDTQYF. CDR3 in DNA: TGTGCCAGCAGCCCTGGCCAGCGGGGGACAGATACGCAGTATTTT.

The rearrangement uses TRBV24-1 and TRBJ2-3; D remains ambiguous. V was shortened by 4 bases and J by 3 bases, with 10 bases between the two germline ends. Germline V gives CDR1 KGHDR, CDR2 SFDVKD. The CDR3 extends over 14 amino acids. DNA for the CDR3: TGTGCCACCAGTGACCCCAAGAGGACAGATACGCAGTATTTT. This encodes CATSDPKRTDTQYF.

The J gene is TRBJ1-6, the V gene TRBV4-1; D not resolved. CDR3 length: 14 residues. Germline V gene sequence: CDR1 MGHRA, CDR2 YSYEKL. Trimming pared 4 bases from V and 11 bases from J, leaving 15 bases between. CDR3 sequence: CASSPHDEAPPLHF. The CDR3 DNA reads as TGCGCCAGCAGCCCCCACGACGAGGCCCCACCCCTCCACTTT.

The V call is TRBV5-4, the J call TRBJ1-1; unclear D gene. V lost 0 bases and J 5 bases, leaving 17 bases between the germline ends. The CDR3 consists of 16 residues. The germline gives CDR1 SGHNT, CDR2 YYREEE (reference sequence). The CDR3 region is CASSLGRDLSWTEAFF. The CDR3 DNA reads as TGTGCCAGCAGCTTGGGGCGGGATCTATCTTGGACTGAAGCTTTCTTT. Supplemented by reference TRBV5-4 and TRBJ1-1, the full variable domain reads ETGVTQSPTHLIKTRGQQVTLRCSSQSGHNTVSWYQQALGQGPQFIFQYYREEENGRGNFPPRFSGLQFPNYSSELNVNALELDDSALYLCASSLGRDLSWTEAFFGQGTRLTVV.

In its sample, this clone was seen once. V usage is TRBV11-3 and J usage is TRBJ2-2; 8 bases align to TRBD1. J lost 1 base, V lost 4 bases, and 8 bases had no gene match. The CDR3 contains 17 residues. Germline-derived CDR1 and CDR2 are SGHNT and YENEEA. The CDR3, as DNA: TGTGCCAGCAGCTCCGTTACCGGGACAGGGAACACCGGGGAGCTGTTTTTT. Translating gives CASSSVTGTGNTGELFF.

V usage is TRBV24-1 and J usage is TRBJ2-5, with TRBD2 matching 7 bases. The CDR3 is 14 residues long. Trimming cost V 11 bases and J 3 bases; bases outside gene matches: 11. CDR1 KGHDR and CDR2 SFDVKD come from the germline V gene. CDR3 residues: CANKRRTREETQYF. The CDR3 nucleotides read TGTGCCAACAAAAGAAGGACTAGGGAAGAGACCCAGTACTTC.

The chain combines TRBV29-1 with TRBJ1-1, with TRBD1 identical over 10 bases. Germline V CDR1 and CDR2: SQVTM, ANQGSEA. The V segment lost 7 bases and the J segment 1 base; nucleotides outside the gene matches: 6. The CDR3 consists of 14 residues. In nucleotides, the CDR3 is TGCAGCGCCCGGGACAGGGGTTGGAACACTGAAGCTTTCTTT. Its protein product is CSARDRGWNTEAFF. Using reference TRBV29-1 and TRBJ1-1 for the parts outside the CDR3, the full variable domain is SAVISQKPSRDICQRGTSLTIQCQVDSQVTMMFWYRQQPGQSLTLIATANQGSEATYESGFVIDKFPISRPNLTFSTLTVSNMSPEDSSIYLCSARDRGWNTEAFFGQGTRLTVV.

V is TRBV5-3 and J is TRBJ1-6, with D possibly being TRBD1 (5 bases). TRBV5-3 counts as an open reading frame of uncertain function. V was trimmed by 4 bases and J by 8 bases, leaving 13 bases between them. There are 14 residues in the CDR3. The CDR3 sequence: CARSSEQVDSPLHF. Here the CDR3 DNA reads TGTGCCAGAAGCAGCGAACAGGTTGATTCACCCCTCCACTTT.

The J gene is TRBJ2-5, the V gene TRBV3-1 (or the pseudogene TRBV3-2); 13 nucleotides line up with TRBD2. Germline CDR1 reads LGHDT; CDR2 reads YNNKEL (reference sequence). This CDR3 spans 16 amino acids. The J segment lost 3 bases and the V segment lost 4 bases, leaving 5 bases of the junction unmatched. CDR3: CASSPRTSGGEETQYF. The CDR3 DNA is TGTGCCAGCAGCCCTCGGACTAGCGGGGGTGAAGAGACCCAGTACTTC.

The V gene is TRBV5-6, the J gene TRBJ1-3; 7 nucleotides line up with TRBD1. J gave up 3 bases and V 1 base, and 10 bases lay outside the gene matches. CDR1 is SGHDT, CDR2 YYEEEE, per germline. The CDR3 is 17 residues long. CDR3 residues: CASSLKLARDSGNTIYF. In DNA form, the CDR3 reads TGTGCCAGCAGCTTGAAACTGGCACGGGACAGTGGAAACACCATATATTTT.

The chain has TRBV5-6 and TRBJ1-1, with 9 bases matching TRBD1. The V gene end was trimmed by 1 base and the J gene end by 4 bases; junction bases not matched to a gene: 5. The CDR3 runs to 15 residues. Germline V gives CDR1 SGHDT, CDR2 YYEEEE. The CDR3 DNA follows: TGTGCCAGCAGCTTGCGCCAGACAGGGGGCACTGAAGCTTTCTTT. It yields the protein CASSLRQTGGTEAFF.

The chain links TRBV7-3 to TRBJ2-5, with 11 bases aligning to TRBD2. The CDR3 sequence is 16 residues long. Germline-derived CDR1 and CDR2 are SGHTA and FQGTGA. V lost 5 bases and J lost 5; bases outside the gene matches: 10. The CDR3 sequence: CASSPNSGGAFETQYF. The CDR3 DNA is TGTGCCAGCAGCCCGAATAGCGGGGGGGCCTTTGAGACCCAGTACTTC.

The chain has TRBV6-5 and TRBJ1-2; 10 bases align to TRBD1. Trimming removed 6 bases from V and 7 bases from J; junction bases left unmatched: 8. This CDR3 is 14 amino acids long. Germline lookup yields CDR1 MNHEY and CDR2 SVGAGI. The CDR3 is CASSDRDRGVGYTF. The CDR3, as DNA: TGTGCCAGCAGCGACCGGGACAGGGGCGTTGGCTACACCTTC.

The chain recombines TRBV12-5 with TRBJ2-7; no reliable D call. Germline V lookup: CDR1 LGHNT, CDR2 FRNRAP. The CDR3 length is 17 residues. The ends were cut back, 2 bases at V and 3 bases at J, with 20 bases in the middle. The CDR3 DNA reads as TGTGCTAGTGGTTTGTATCTCCATGTGGGCCGGCACTACGAGCAGTACTTC. The encoded protein is CASGLYLHVGRHYEQYF.

This clone was observed a single time. The gene calls are TRBV5-1 and TRBJ1-1, with no clear D. The V end lost 1 base, the J end lost 5 bases, and 12 bases lay between the germline ends. The CDR3 totals 14 residues. In germline, CDR1 is SGHRS, CDR2 YFSETQ. As DNA, the CDR3 is TGCGCCAGCAGCTTGTCGAGTGGTAGTACTGAAGCTTTCTTT. It translates to CASSLSSGSTEAFF.

The chain combines TRBV11-1 with TRBJ2-2; possibly TRBD1 for D (5 bases). V lost 8 bases and J lost 2, with 12 bases in between. Germline V gene lookup returns CDR1 SGHAT and CDR2 FQDESV (reference sequence). The CDR3 contains 14 residues. The CDR3 reads CASRQGVNTGELFF. CDR3 coding DNA: TGTGCCAGCCGCCAAGGGGTAAACACCGGGGAGCTGTTTTTT.

V is TRBV27 and J is TRBJ1-2; 7 nucleotides agree with TRBD1. J was trimmed by 7 bases and V by 4 bases; bases with no gene match: 9. The CDR3 is made up of 14 amino acids. Per the germline V gene, CDR1 is MNHEY and CDR2 is SMNVEV (reference sequence). CDR3 amino acids: CASSYGQGVAGYTF. CDR3 nucleotide sequence: TGTGCCAGCAGTTACGGGCAGGGGGTTGCTGGCTACACCTTC.

The chain couples TRBV5-1 to TRBJ1-1; TRBD1 aligns across 10 bases. The CDR3 spans 15 residues. Germline V gene lookup returns CDR1 SGHRS and CDR2 YFSETQ. V was pared by 4 bases and J by 4 bases, with 7 bases of the junction left unmatched. CDR3 sequence (DNA): TGCGCCAGCAGCGGGGGACAGGGGTACGGCACTGAAGCTTTCTTT. Its translation: CASSGGQGYGTEAFF.